This T cell receptor beta chain was documented in a study of shared clonotypes between healthy human individuals. Study at large: Donors consisted of two women and a few men between 18 and 49. Three CD4 naive, three CD4 memory, two CD8 naive and one CD8 memory plate were used per donor.

CD4+ cells were split into CD45RA+ naive and CD45RA-negative memory subsets. CDR1 and CDR2 from the germline V gene are LGHNA and YSLEER. V trimming: 6 bases; J trimming: 5 bases; junction bases outside the gene matches: 8. The CDR3 runs to 14 residues. The table came from immunoSEQ multiplex PCR; TCRdb's copy has only in-frame clones and leaves some out. The table records 2 million to 3 million clones, roughly 93% of them present only once. The gene calls are TRBV4-3 and TRBJ1-2; 8 nucleotides match TRBD1. This receptor was taken from a man between 18 and 35 years old in good health. Some clones in this sample may be carry-over from other donors' samples. Material: naive CD4+ T cells from PBMCs. Described subset: CD45RA+ positively selected. CDR3 nucleotide sequence: TGCGCCAGCAGACACCAGGGGGCCGGGTATGGCTACACCTTC. Translating gives CASRHQGAGYGYTF.